Included here is one T cell receptor beta chain sequence, with context. The clone's antigen remains unknown. No qualities accompany the bases; no much larger clone lies one base away. Genomic DNA was extracted from sorted cells with the Quick-DNA Microprep Kit. Amplification of TCRbeta DNA was done with the immunoSEQ hsTCRbeta kit, following the protocol from the manufacturer. TCRbeta libraries were sequenced on an Illumina MiSeq instrument. The paper's data handling went like this. Once out-of-frame sequences had been removed, 2,204,828 distinct TCRbeta sequences were left, which works out to an average of approximately 61,000 per individual. Each individual was scored by the count of over 150 previously reported CMV-associated TCRbeta sequences and the total productive distinct TCRbeta count. A beta-binomial model was reimplemented in Python, and scikit-learn random forests with default parameters were trained on data from the US cohort. Classifier performance on the Belgian cohort was summarized as median AUC with percentile confidence intervals over 10,000 bootstrap iterations. TCRdb carries this immuneACCESS record with in-frame sequences only. Its versions omit some clonotypes, under half of them owing to an unresolved V gene in the studies checked, with the rest unexplained. V, J and clone size are taken as reported in that table, and D and trimming were inferred from the DNA itself. The sample includes about 50,000 clones, with approximately 80% observed a single time. The ten biggest clones cover 0.5% to 0.6% of the sample.

This entry is derived from a study of memory CD4+ T cells and cytomegalovirus serostatus (dated 2019 in TCRdb). About the study as a whole: The cohort included around 33 healthy adults from Belgium, of whom 9 were CMV seropositive and about 25 were CMV seronegative. CD4+ memory TCRbeta repertoires of a Belgian cohort with known cytomegalovirus serostatus were sequenced in order to replicate a published TCR-based CMV serostatus classifier. Paper-wide results and their limitations: Unlike the original study, which covered naive and memory CD4+ and CD8+ populations, the Belgian study sequenced only CD4+CD45RO+ memory cells. The results were interpreted as suggesting that the CMV-associated TCR signature is largely present in the CD4+ memory repertoire. For CMV serostatus prediction, a median bootstrapped AUC of roughly 0.94 was reached with the original framework, and a median bootstrapped AUC of approximately 0.92 was reached with a US-trained random forest. On the Belgian cohort, the classifier built on the original framework reached a median bootstrapped AUC of around 0.95, with a 95% CI of 0.76-1.00. Among the roughly 160 previously reported CMV-associated TCRbeta sequences, 67 showed up in the CD4+ memory repertoires, with each one found in between one and five individuals.

Single viable CD3+CD4+CD8-CD45RO+ cells were sorted as memory CD4+ T cells on a FACSAria II. CMV serostatus was determined using a Roche Elecsys assay that detects serum IgG against CMV pp150, pp28, p38 and p52. Once the samples were thawed, total CD4+ T cells were enriched through positive selection using CD4 magnetic microbeads. The samples came from a separate study whose specific focus was interrogating the CD4+ T cell memory repertoire. Peripheral blood mononuclear cells were isolated and cryopreserved according to standard operating procedures, and serum was kept at -80 degrees C. The staining used CD3-PerCP (BW264/56), CD4-APC (RPA-T4), CD45RO-PE (UCHT1) and CD8-Pacific Orange (3B5) antibodies, and Sytox blue was used to exclude non-viable cells. CDR1 and CDR2 are read off the germline V gene (reference sequence) as LNHDA and SQIVND. The CDR3, from cysteine to phenylalanine, totals 14 residues. Just the 42-base CDR3 DNA is kept, in frame starting at base 1. The germline V and J ends show losses of 10 bases and 6 bases respectively, and no gene match explains 7 bases of the junction.

The clonotype comes from an adult in good health and CMV-seronegative. The chain was built from TRBV19 and TRBJ2-2, with 11 bases in between that match TRBD1. Sequenced input: memory CD4+ T cells from blood. The base sequence is TGTGCCACGTCGGGGACAGGGGGGTCCGGGGAGCTGTTTTTT. The encoded protein is CATSGTGGSGELFF.